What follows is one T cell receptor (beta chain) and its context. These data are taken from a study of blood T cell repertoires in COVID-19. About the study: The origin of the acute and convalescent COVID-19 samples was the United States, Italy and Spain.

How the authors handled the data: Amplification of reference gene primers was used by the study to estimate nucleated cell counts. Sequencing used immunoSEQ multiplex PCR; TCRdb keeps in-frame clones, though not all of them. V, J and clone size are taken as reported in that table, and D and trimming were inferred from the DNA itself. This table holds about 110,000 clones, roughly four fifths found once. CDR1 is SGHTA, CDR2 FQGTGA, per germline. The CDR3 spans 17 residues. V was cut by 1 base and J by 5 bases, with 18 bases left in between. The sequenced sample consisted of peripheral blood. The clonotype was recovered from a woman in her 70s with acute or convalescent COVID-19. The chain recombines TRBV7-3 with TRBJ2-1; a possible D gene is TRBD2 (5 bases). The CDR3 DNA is TGTGCCAGCAGCTTAAAGACGGGATCCGGAGCGAACAATGAGCAGTTCTTC. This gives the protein CASSLKTGSGANNEQFF. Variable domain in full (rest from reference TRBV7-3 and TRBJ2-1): GAGVSQTPSNKVTEKGKYVELRCDPISGHTALYWYRQSLGQGPEFLIYFQGTGAADDSGLPNDRFFAVRPEGSVSTLKIQRTERGDSAVYLCASSLKTGSGANNEQFFGPGTRLTVL.